A single T cell receptor (beta chain) is shown here with its context. Its antigen is still unknown. V lost 4 bases and J 1 base, leaving 10 bases between the germline ends. The CDR3 has 14 amino acids. Germline V CDR1 and CDR2: KGHSH, LQKENI. The data are from a study of cytomegalovirus exposure and HLA in healthy donors. Study outcomes and limitations: Researchers had no immune exposure information except CMV serostatus available. Upon later analysis, TCR association rates were observed to vary by HLA locus, being highest for DRB1 and lowest for HLA-C. HLA alleles showed associations with around 15,000 TCR beta sequences in a later analysis, at a 0.05 false discovery rate. Because they were indistinguishable, some V segments, including TRBV6-2 and TRBV6-3, were excluded.

This PCR relied on a set of 60 Vbeta primers and 13 Jbeta primers. Using immunoSEQ multiplex PCR, the repertoire was profiled, and TCRdb retains in-frame clones only, with some absent. The sample comprises about 190,000 clones, about 87% of which are singletons, and over 1% rests with the top ten. The sequenced material came from PBMCs. The chain employs TRBV18 and TRBJ2-5; the D gene is possibly TRBD1 (6 bases). The TCR sequence derives from a man under 40 in good health and CMV-seronegative. The CDR3 coding sequence is TGTGCCAGCTCACTAGGGGGATTCCAAGAGACCCAGTACTTC. Its translation is CASSLGGFQETQYF. Full variable domain (outside the CDR3, taken from reference TRBV18 and TRBJ2-5): NAGVMQNPRHLVRRRGQEARLRCSPMKGHSHVYWYRQLPEEGLKFMVYLQKENIIDESGMPKERFSAEFPKEGPSILRIQQVVRGDSAAYFCASSLGGFQETQYFGPGTRLLVL.